The rows below give T cell receptor beta chains drawn from one sample of a study of T cells after yellow fever vaccination. Using its own MiXCR run on the 5' RACE reads, TCRdb lists one record per CDR3 protein. The sample has roughly 150,000 distinct CDR3 sequences; over 7% are singletons. The specimen comprised CD4+ T cells sorted from PBMCs, sampled 5 days after the yellow fever booster vaccination. Source of these receptors: a man aged 25-45 years who received the YFV17D yellow fever vaccine. The CDR3 runs from the conserved cysteine through the conserved F or W. The D gene is left open where the match is weak. Not all rows give a size; the values are once, few, many and, for expanded clones, a class.

D,size,V,J,CDR3,DNA
-,many,TRBV5-1,TRBJ2-5,CASRRVAEETQYF,TGCGCCAGCAGACGGGTAGCTGAGGAGACCCAGTACTTC
-,many,TRBV21-1,TRBJ2-7,CASSSSGLYEQYF,TGTGCCAGCAGCTCCTCCGGGCTCTACGAGCAGTACTTC
TRBD1,many,TRBV5-1,TRBJ2-7,CASRSTGGKYEQYF,TGCGCCAGCAGGTCGACAGGGGGCAAGTACGAGCAGTACTTC
TRBD2,many,TRBV20-1,TRBJ2-1,CSALPTSGARSYNEQFF,TGCAGTGCTCTACCGACTAGCGGAGCCCGCTCCTACAATGAGCAGTTCTTC
-,-,TRBV7-9,TRBJ1-5,CASSSTTGYEPQHF,TGTGCCAGCAGCTCAACGACAGGTTACGAGCCCCAGCATTTT
-,many,TRBV6-5,TRBJ2-1,CASSYGTVSYNEQFF,TGTGCCAGCAGTTACGGGACGGTTTCCTACAATGAGCAGTTCTTC
-,many,TRBV6-2/TRBV6-3,TRBJ2-5,CASSRQAWETQYF,TGTGCCAGCAGTAGACAGGCTTGGGAGACCCAGTACTTC
-,many,TRBV10-1,TRBJ2-5,CASSDLGGQETQYF,TGCGCCAGCAGTGATTTGGGGGGCCAGGAGACCCAGTACTTC
-,many,TRBV7-9,TRBJ2-6,CASSLSAGANVLTF,TGTGCCAGCAGTCTTTCAGCTGGGGCCAACGTCCTGACTTTC
-,many,TRBV7-6,TRBJ2-3,CASSLRGWADTQYF,TGTGCCAGCAGCTTACGCGGGTGGGCAGATACGCAGTATTTT
TRBD2,many,TRBV20-1,TRBJ2-3,CSATTSGGTSTDTQYF,TGCAGTGCTACGACTAGCGGGGGGACTAGCACAGATACGCAGTATTTT
-,few,TRBV3-1,TRBJ1-1,CASSQAVHGAQAFF,TGTGCCAGCAGCCAAGCGGTACATGGTGCCCAAGCTTTCTTT
-,many,TRBV25-1,TRBJ2-7,CASSELKGRDEQYF,TGTGCCAGCAGTGAATTAAAGGGGCGGGACGAGCAGTACTTC
TRBD2,many,TRBV24-1,TRBJ2-1,CATSEGTSGGTEQFF,TGTGCCACCAGTGAAGGGACTAGCGGGGGAACTGAGCAGTTCTTC
-,few,TRBV27,TRBJ1-2,CASSITPGRNYGYTF,TGTGCCAGCAGTATAACCCCCGGCAGAAACTATGGCTACACCTTC
-,many,TRBV6-5,TRBJ2-2,CASRTDTGELFF,TGTGCCAGCAGGACCGACACCGGGGAGCTGTTTTTT
-,many,TRBV20-1,TRBJ2-7,CSARVTLGRYEQYF,TGCAGTGCTAGAGTCACGCTAGGAAGGTACGAGCAGTACTTC
-,many,TRBV7-2,TRBJ2-7,CASSARYEQYF,TGTGCCAGCAGCGCCAGATACGAGCAGTACTTC
-,many,TRBV5-1,TRBJ2-1,CASSLMANEQFF,TGCGCCAGCAGCTTGATGGCGAATGAGCAGTTCTTC
-,-,TRBV6-2/TRBV6-3,TRBJ1-1,CASSLSGSVDTEAFF,TGTGCCAGCAGTTTGTCTGGGTCGGTGGACACTGAAGCTTTCTTT
-,few,TRBV7-2,TRBJ2-1,CASSLPQGNEQFF,TGTGCCAGCAGCTTACCGCAGGGCAATGAGCAGTTCTTC
-,many,TRBV5-6,TRBJ2-3,CASSYGSSTDTQYF,TGTGCCAGCAGCTACGGATCTAGCACAGATACGCAGTATTTT
TRBD2,many,TRBV20-1,TRBJ2-1,CSARVPTSGRYEQFF,TGCAGTGCTAGAGTGCCGACTAGCGGGAGATATGAGCAGTTCTTC
-,many,TRBV20-1,TRBJ2-7,CSAIRGTRNEQYF,TGCAGTGCTATTCGGGGAACGCGGAACGAGCAGTACTTC
-,many,TRBV12-3/TRBV12-4,TRBJ2-3,CASTSSGTTQYF,TGTGCCAGCACTTCGTCCGGGACAACGCAGTATTTT
-,few,TRBV6-6,TRBJ2-1,CASSPYGRNEQFF,TGTGCCAGCAGCCCCTATGGCCGCAATGAGCAGTTCTTC
TRBD2,few,TRBV20-1,TRBJ2-3,CSAIGTSGGRGADTQYF,TGCAGTGCAATCGGGACTAGCGGGGGGAGAGGGGCAGATACGCAGTATTTT
-,many,TRBV28,TRBJ2-7,CASSLKRYEQYF,TGTGCCAGCAGTTTGAAGAGATACGAGCAGTACTTC
TRBD1,many,TRBV7-2,TRBJ2-2,CASSNRRDRTGELFF,TGTGCCAGCAGCAATCGCAGGGACAGAACCGGGGAGCTGTTTTTT
-,-,TRBV30,TRBJ1-2,CAWSPPVDYGYTF,TGTGCCTGGAGCCCGCCAGTGGACTATGGCTACACCTTC
TRBD2,-,TRBV20-1,TRBJ2-5,CSAQLAGDVKTQYF,TGCAGTGCCCAACTAGCGGGAGATGTAAAGACCCAGTACTTC
TRBD2,many,TRBV7-2,TRBJ2-3,CASSPGLAGPDTQYF,TGTGCCAGCAGCCCGGGACTAGCGGGACCAGATACGCAGTATTTT
-,many,TRBV6-1,TRBJ1-6,CASSEIQAKGSPLHF,TGTGCCAGCAGTGAAATCCAGGCAAAGGGTTCACCCCTCCACTTT
TRBD1,few,TRBV5-4,TRBJ1-4,CASSLGTGNEKLFF,TGTGCCAGCAGCCTAGGGACAGGGAATGAAAAACTGTTTTTT
TRBD2,few,TRBV18,TRBJ2-3,CASSQPPSGRTTDTQYF,TGTGCCAGCTCACAGCCACCTTCCGGGAGGACCACAGATACGCAGTATTTT
TRBD2,many,TRBV20-1,TRBJ2-2,CSARALGGNSNTGELFF,TGCAGTGCTCGAGCTTTGGGGGGGAATTCGAACACCGGGGAGCTGTTTTTT
-,many,TRBV27,TRBJ1-4,CASSFGGATGEKLFF,TGTGCCAGCAGTTTCGGGGGGGCCACGGGAGAAAAACTGTTTTTT
-,many,TRBV21-1,TRBJ2-7,CASSTWDRDYEQYF,TGTGCCAGCAGCACCTGGGACAGAGACTACGAGCAGTACTTC
-,-,TRBV6-5,TRBJ2-1,CASSYARDEQFF,TGTGCCAGCAGTTACGCTCGGGATGAGCAGTTCTTC
-,many,TRBV20-1,TRBJ2-1,CSAFNGGANEQFF,TGCAGTGCCTTCAACGGCGGGGCAAATGAGCAGTTCTTC
TRBD1,many,TRBV5-1,TRBJ2-7,CASSLSAQGADEQYF,TGCGCCAGCAGCTTGTCCGCGCAGGGGGCGGACGAGCAGTACTTC
TRBD2,many,TRBV29-1,TRBJ2-3,CSAKGGTSGSTDTQYF,TGCAGCGCAAAGGGGGGGACTAGCGGAAGCACAGATACGCAGTATTTT
-,many,TRBV7-2,TRBJ2-1,CASSPLYPFNEQFF,TGTGCCAGCAGCCCCCTTTATCCTTTCAATGAGCAGTTCTTC
TRBD1,many,TRBV4-2,TRBJ2-2,CASSPGTGNTGELFF,TGTGCCAGCAGCCCAGGGACAGGAAACACCGGGGAGCTGTTTTTT
TRBD1,few,TRBV2,TRBJ2-7,CASKQGVYYEQYF,TGTGCCAGCAAGCAGGGGGTTTACTACGAGCAGTACTTC
-,many,TRBV20-1,TRBJ2-3,CSASGSPGDTQYF,TGCAGTGCTAGCGGGTCTCCAGGCGATACGCAGTATTTT
-,many,TRBV27,TRBJ2-3,CASKFVRGERLDTQYF,TGTGCCAGCAAGTTTGTTAGGGGCGAGAGGCTGGATACGCAGTATTTT
-,many,TRBV6-2/TRBV6-3,TRBJ2-2,CASSRSGDTGELFF,TGTGCCAGCAGCCGTTCGGGGGATACCGGGGAGCTGTTTTTT
-,many,TRBV12-3/TRBV12-4,TRBJ2-5,CASSPFGGQETQYF,TGTGCCAGCAGCCCTTTTGGGGGCCAAGAGACCCAGTACTTC
-,-,TRBV5-1,TRBJ1-1,CASRGVTEAFF,TGCGCCAGCAGAGGGGTCACTGAAGCTTTCTTT
TRBD1,many,TRBV10-2,TRBJ2-7,CADRDRAYEQYF,TGCGCCGACAGGGACAGAGCCTACGAGCAGTACTTC
-,many,TRBV2,TRBJ2-7,CASTEVTEQYF,TGTGCCAGCACGGAGGTTACGGAGCAGTACTTC
-,many,TRBV20-1,TRBJ2-2,CSARSGPPNTGELFF,TGCAGTGCTAGATCCGGACCACCGAACACCGGGGAGCTGTTTTTT
-,many,TRBV20-1,TRBJ2-2,CSASTGENTGELFF,TGCAGTGCTAGTACGGGAGAGAACACCGGGGAGCTGTTTTTT
-,many,TRBV7-9,TRBJ1-1,CASSLSQMNTEAFF,TGTGCCAGCAGCTTAAGCCAGATGAACACTGAAGCTTTCTTT